Listed below are T cell receptor beta chains from one sample, sequenced in a study of PD-1 blockade in classical Hodgkin lymphoma. Only in-frame clones appear in the TCRdb table, and some are missing; sequencing was by immunoSEQ multiplex PCR. This sample has almost 95,000 clones, with 83% found just once. Material: peripheral blood mononuclear cells (PBMCs), obtained before the fourth cycle of nivolumab. Receptors originate from a human donor with classical Hodgkin lymphoma. CDR3s include the opening cysteine and the closing phenylalanine or tryptophan. A D gene is named only where the DNA matches it firmly. Expanded clones are given a class, and other clones once, few, many or no size at all.

>TRBD1|TRBV5-5|-|TRBJ2-7
CASSKLLGPGGAYEQYF
TGTGCCAGCAGTAAATTGTTGGGGCCAGGGGGCGCCTACGAGCAGTACTTC
>-|TRBV19|-|TRBJ2-2
CASSIGTGELFF
TGTGCCAGTAGTATAGGCACCGGGGAGCTGTTTTTT
>-|TRBV25-1|-|TRBJ1-2
CASSEVSRGNGYTF
TGTGCCAGCAGTGAGGTGTCGAGAGGGAATGGCTACACCTTC
>-|TRBV5-1|few|TRBJ2-5
CASSFQGRETQYF
TGCGCCAGCAGCTTTCAGGGGAGGGAGACCCAGTACTTC
>TRBD2|TRBV11-2|-|TRBJ2-7
CASSLTSGGYEQYF
TGTGCCAGCAGCTTAACTAGCGGGGGCTACGAGCAGTACTTC
>-|TRBV11-2|few|TRBJ2-7
CASSLDGLGSYEQYF
TGTGCCAGCAGCTTAGATGGGCTCGGCTCCTACGAGCAGTACTTC
>-|TRBV28|-|TRBJ1-5
CASLTQGYQPQHF
TGTGCCAGCCTGACACAGGGCTATCAGCCCCAGCATTTT
>TRBD1|TRBV15|-|TRBJ1-4
CATSRRTGYGEKLFF
TGTGCCACCAGCAGACGGACAGGGTATGGTGAAAAACTGTTTTTT
>TRBD1|TRBV9|-|TRBJ1-1
CASSDQTGKVTEAFF
TGTGCCAGCAGCGACCAGACAGGGAAGGTAACTGAAGCTTTCTTT
>-|TRBV19|-|TRBJ1-1
CASRTWGAMADTEAFF
TGTGCCAGCAGAACGTGGGGGGCCATGGCGGACACTGAAGCTTTCTTT
>-|TRBV10-3|-|TRBJ1-4
CAIRSAGATNEKLFF
TGTGCCATCAGGTCCGCCGGGGCAACTAATGAAAAACTGTTTTTT
>TRBD2|TRBV10-3|-|TRBJ2-3
CAISASGSMDTQYF
TGTGCCATCTCGGCTAGCGGGAGTATGGATACGCAGTATTTT
>-|TRBV11-2|-|TRBJ2-2
CASTSAQGTGELFF
TGTGCCAGCACTTCGGCCCAGGGCACCGGGGAGCTGTTTTTT